This TCR beta chain was recorded in a study of T cells in Graves' hyperthyroidism and ophthalmopathy. Looked up from germline, CDR1 is SQVTM and CDR2 is ANQGSEA. There are 11 residues in the CDR3. Disease duration under 2 months; hyperthyroidism patients were aged 18 to 65. Diagnoses were made from clinical symptoms, serum measures (thyroxine and TRAb), thyroid ultrasound and orbital computed tomography. TCR beta CDR3 region amplification was performed from RNA transcripts. The study used the HTBI primer set for a first-round RT-PCR of the TCR CDR3. TCRdb reprocessed the multiplex PCR reads via MiXCR and lists one record per CDR3 protein. This table holds about 840,000 distinct CDR3 sequences, 38% found once. General study points: The model foresaw ophthalmopathy a median roughly 6.3 months prior to onset.

With regard to this clonotype: What it binds is unknown.

The receptor comes from a man younger than 30 with Graves' hyperthyroidism. The sequenced sample was blood. The V and J genes are TRBV29-1 and TRBJ2-7; D assignment may be TRBD1 or TRBD2 (5 bases each). CDR3 bases: TGCAGTGAGGGGAACTTCTACGAGCAGTACTTC. This codes for CSEGNFYEQYF.